The T cell receptor beta chain under discussion was sequenced for a study of T cells after yellow fever vaccination. Study-wide findings and caveats: Contamination by abundant bulk-population clonotypes could be present in FACS-sorted repertoires. At under 97% for CD4 and just over 85% for CD8, most primary-vaccination clones showed up again after the booster. Compared with primary, the secondary response was weaker and peaked at day 5, not 15.

As concerns this clonotype: Its antigen is unidentified.

This CDR3 comprises 13 residues. The ends were cut back, 4 bases at V and 10 bases at J, with 15 bases in the middle. The germline V gene has CDR1 LGHDT and CDR2 YNNKEL (reference sequence). The 5'RACE template-switching step produced TCR cDNA and added a universal primer site and UMIs. TCRdb reprocessed the 5' RACE reads with MiXCR, giving one entry per CDR3 protein. The sample includes approximately 300,000 distinct CDR3 sequences, 10% to 15% of them seen just once. This chain uses TRBV3-1 with TRBJ2-3, with D hard to call. The specimen was CD4+ T cells sorted from PBMCs, collected 45 days after the yellow fever booster vaccination. The sequence came from a man younger than 40 who received the YFV17D yellow fever vaccine. For the CDR3, the DNA is TGTGCCAGCAGCCCCCTTGACCTAACGGCGCAGTATTTT. Amino acids: CASSPLDLTAQYF.